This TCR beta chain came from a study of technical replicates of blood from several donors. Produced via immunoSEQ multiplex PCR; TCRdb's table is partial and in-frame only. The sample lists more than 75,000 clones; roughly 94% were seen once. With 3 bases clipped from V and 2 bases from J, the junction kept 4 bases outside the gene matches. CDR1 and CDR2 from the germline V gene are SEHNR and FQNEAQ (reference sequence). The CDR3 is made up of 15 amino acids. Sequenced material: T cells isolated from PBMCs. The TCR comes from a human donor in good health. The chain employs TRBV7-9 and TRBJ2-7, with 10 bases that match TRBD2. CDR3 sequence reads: CASSFSSGSPYEQYF. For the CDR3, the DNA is TGTGCCAGCAGCTTCTCTAGCGGGAGTCCCTACGAGCAGTACTTC.